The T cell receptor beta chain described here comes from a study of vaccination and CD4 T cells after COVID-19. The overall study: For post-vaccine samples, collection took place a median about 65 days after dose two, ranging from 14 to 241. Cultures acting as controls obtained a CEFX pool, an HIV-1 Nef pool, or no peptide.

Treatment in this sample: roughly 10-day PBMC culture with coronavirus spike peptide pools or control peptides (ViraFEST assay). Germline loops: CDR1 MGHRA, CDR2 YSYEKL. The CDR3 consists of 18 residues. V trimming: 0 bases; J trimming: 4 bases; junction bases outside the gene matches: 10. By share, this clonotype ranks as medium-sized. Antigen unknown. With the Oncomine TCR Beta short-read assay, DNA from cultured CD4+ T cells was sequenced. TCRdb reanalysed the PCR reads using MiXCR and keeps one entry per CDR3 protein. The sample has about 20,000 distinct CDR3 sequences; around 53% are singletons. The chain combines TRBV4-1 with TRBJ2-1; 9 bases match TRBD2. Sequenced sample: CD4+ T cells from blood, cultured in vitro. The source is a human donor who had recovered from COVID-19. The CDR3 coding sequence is TGCGCCAGCAGCCAAGATCCGGTGTCTAGCGGGGTTTACAATGAGCAGTTCTTC. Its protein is CASSQDPVSSGVYNEQFF.